A selection of T cell receptor beta chains follows, all from one sample in a study of blood T cell repertoires in COVID-19. Sequencing was performed with immunoSEQ multiplex PCR; in TCRdb, only in-frame clones are kept and a portion is missing. There are roughly 340,000 clones in the sample; about 93% occur only once, and under 3.5% lies in the top ten. The sequencing sample was made of peripheral blood. The receptor set was obtained from a woman aged 18-35 years who had recovered from COVID-19. The CDR3 runs from the conserved cysteine through the conserved F or W. The D gene is left open where the match is weak. Rows may omit the clone size; those that give it use once, few, many or a size class.

J | size | V | length | D | CDR3 | DNA
TRBJ2-3 | once | TRBV20-1 | 14 | . | CSASVADTTDTQYF | TGCAGTGCTAGTGTAGCGGACACCACAGATACGCAGTATTTT
TRBJ2-3 | . | TRBV5-6 | 16 | . | CASSLGRAGRADTQYF | TGTGCCAGCAGCTTGGGTCGGGCGGGAAGGGCAGATACGCAGTATTTT
TRBJ2-2 | once | TRBV2 | 15 | TRBD1 | CASSEVQGAAGELFF | TGTGCCAGCAGTGAAGTCCAGGGGGCGGCCGGGGAGCTGTTTTTT
TRBJ1-2 | . | TRBV18 | 14 | . | CASSPRPGVYGYTF | TGTGCCAGCTCACCACGCCCGGGGGTCTATGGCTACACCTTC
TRBJ2-3 | . | TRBV27 | 14 | . | CASSLSASPDTQYF | TGTGCCAGCAGTTTATCCGCTAGCCCAGATACGCAGTATTTT
TRBJ2-1 | . | TRBV15 | 12 | . | CATSRVYNEQFF | TGTGCCACCAGTCGAGTTTACAATGAGCAGTTCTTC
TRBJ2-5 | . | TRBV5-1 | 17 | TRBD2 | CASSKGLAGGRWETQYF | TGCGCCAGCAGCAAGGGACTAGCGGGAGGGCGGTGGGAGACCCAGTACTTC
TRBJ2-1 | . | TRBV7-2 | 14 | TRBD1 | CASSARTGYNEQFF | TGTGCCAGCAGCGCCCGGACAGGCTACAATGAGCAGTTCTTC
TRBJ2-1 | . | TRBV7-9 | 15 | TRBD2 | CASSSVAGAYNEQFF | TGTGCCAGCAGCTCGGTCGCGGGAGCCTACAATGAGCAGTTCTTC
TRBJ1-5 | . | TRBV12-3/TRBV12-4 | 13 | . | CASSSREPQPQHF | TGTGCCAGCAGTTCACGGGAACCTCAGCCCCAGCATTTT
TRBJ2-3 | . | TRBV11-3 | 18 | . | CASTLGLGQLLSTDTQYF | TGTGCCAGCACCCTCGGCTTAGGACAGCTTCTGAGCACAGATACGCAGTATTTT
TRBJ2-1 | . | TRBV11-2 | 16 | TRBD2 | CASSPMGLADYNEQFF | TGTGCCAGCAGCCCGATGGGACTAGCGGACTACAATGAGCAGTTCTTC
TRBJ2-3 | once | TRBV18 | 15 | . | CASSSSGRTSDTQYF | TGTGCCAGCTCCTCCTCAGGCAGGACTTCAGATACGCAGTATTTT
TRBJ2-2 | once | TRBV6-6 | 13 | TRBD2 | CASCGRAHGELFF | TGTGCCAGTTGCGGGAGGGCCCACGGGGAGCTGTTTTTT
TRBJ1-1 | once | TRBV5-6 | 15 | TRBD1 | CASSPRDRMNTEAFF | TGTGCCAGCAGCCCGAGGGACAGAATGAACACTGAAGCTTTCTTT
TRBJ1-1 | . | TRBV19 | 15 | TRBD1 | CASSIAPGQRTEAFF | TGTGCCAGTAGTATTGCCCCGGGACAGCGCACTGAAGCTTTCTTT
TRBJ2-1 | . | TRBV9 | 16 | TRBD2 | CASSVLSAGGYNEQFF | TGTGCCAGCAGCGTACTTTCAGCGGGAGGCTACAATGAGCAGTTCTTC
TRBJ2-2 | . | TRBV7-9 | 16 | TRBD2 | CASIRLGLAGTGELFF | TGTGCCAGCATCAGATTGGGACTAGCGGGGACCGGGGAGCTGTTTTTT
TRBJ1-2 | once | TRBV30 | 14 | TRBD1 | CAWARDRGNYGYTF | TGTGCCTGGGCCCGGGACAGAGGGAACTATGGCTACACCTTC
TRBJ2-5 | . | TRBV18 | 19 | TRBD2 | CASSPAKPGLAFNQETQYF | TGTGCCAGCTCACCGGCTAAACCGGGACTAGCGTTTAATCAAGAGACCCAGTACTTC
TRBJ2-1 | . | TRBV25-1 | 16 | TRBD2 | CASSEWALAGVGEQFF | TGTGCCAGCAGTGAATGGGCGCTAGCGGGAGTCGGGGAGCAGTTCTTC
TRBJ1-6 | . | TRBV30 | 14 | . | CAWRKGGYNSPLHF | TGTGCCTGGAGAAAGGGAGGCTATAATTCACCCCTCCACTTT
TRBJ2-3 | . | TRBV27 | 16 | TRBD2 | CASSLNSGASTDTQYF | TGTGCCAGCAGTTTAAATAGCGGGGCTAGCACAGATACGCAGTATTTT
TRBJ2-5 | . | TRBV19 | 13 | TRBD1 | CAAGPGTGGTQYF | TGTGCTGCGGGTCCCGGGACAGGGGGGACCCAGTACTTC
TRBJ1-3 | . | TRBV7-7 | 13 | . | CASSLDRGNTIYF | TGTGCCAGCAGCTTAGACAGGGGAAACACCATATATTTT
TRBJ1-1 | . | TRBV4-1 | 14 | . | CASSQDWSSTEAFF | TGCGCCAGCAGCCAAGATTGGAGTTCCACTGAAGCTTTCTTT
TRBJ2-1 | . | TRBV19 | 17 | . | CASSIGFSGRIMDEQFF | TGTGCCAGTAGTATAGGATTCAGCGGCAGGATTATGGATGAGCAGTTCTTC
TRBJ1-2 | . | TRBV7-2 | 14 | . | CASSLPSSVYGYTF | TGTGCCAGCAGCTTACCCAGTTCAGTCTATGGCTACACCTTC